The T cell receptor beta chain under discussion was sequenced for a study of blood T cells in healthy people across ages. For every donor, a draw yielded 8.5 to 10 milliliters of peripheral blood. A second PCR of 7 to 11 cycles used a sample-barcoded 5' primer and a J-beta primer mix. TCRdb fed the 5' RACE reads into MiXCR, producing one record per CDR3 protein. The profile shows around 600,000 distinct CDR3 sequences, less than 60% of them singletons. The study, taken as a whole, reports: A roughly linear fall in TCR beta diversity per million T cells was seen with increasing age.

The CDR3 spans 14 residues. Germline CDR1 SEHNR, CDR2 FQNEAQ (reference sequence). Trimming cost V 4 bases and J 6 bases, with 12 bases left between them. This clonotype was counted between two and nine times. The antigen remains undetermined. The sequenced sample consisted of blood. The clonotype was recovered from a man aged 80 or over in good health. This chain uses TRBV7-9 with TRBJ1-4; no clear D. The CDR3 reads CASSSSFNDEKLFF. Here the CDR3 DNA reads TGTGCCAGCAGCTCCAGCTTTAATGATGAAAAACTGTTTTTT.